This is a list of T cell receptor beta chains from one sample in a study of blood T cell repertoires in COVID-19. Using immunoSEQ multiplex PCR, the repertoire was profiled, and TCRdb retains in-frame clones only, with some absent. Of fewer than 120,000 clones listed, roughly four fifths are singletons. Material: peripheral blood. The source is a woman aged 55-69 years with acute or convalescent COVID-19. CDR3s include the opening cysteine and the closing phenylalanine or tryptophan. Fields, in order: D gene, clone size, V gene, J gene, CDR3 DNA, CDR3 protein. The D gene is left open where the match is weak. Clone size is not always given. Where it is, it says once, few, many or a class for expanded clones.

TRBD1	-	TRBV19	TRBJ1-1	TGTGCCAGTAGTTTCGGACAGGGATTATCGGAAGCTTTCTTT	CASSFGQGLSEAFF
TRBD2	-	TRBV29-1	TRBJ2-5	TGCAGCGCTGAGGCTAGCGGGGGGCCGAGGTACCAAGAGACCCAGTACTTC	CSAEASGGPRYQETQYF
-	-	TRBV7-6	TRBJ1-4	TGTGCCAGCAGCCTATCAGGGAATAATGAAAAACTGTTTTTT	CASSLSGNNEKLFF
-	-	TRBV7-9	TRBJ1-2	TGTGCCAGCAGCTTAGAGCAGGGCTCTGGCTACACCTTC	CASSLEQGSGYTF
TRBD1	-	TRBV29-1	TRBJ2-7	TGCAGCGTTGATTTGACAGGGGACTACGAGCAGTACTTC	CSVDLTGDYEQYF
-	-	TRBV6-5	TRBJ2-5	TGTGCCAGCAGTTACCCCGGTCTTTCAGGGACCCAGTACTTC	CASSYPGLSGTQYF
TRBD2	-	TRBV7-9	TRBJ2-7	TGTGCCAGCCAGGCGGCGGGACTAGCTTCCTACGAGCAGTACTTC	CASQAAGLASYEQYF
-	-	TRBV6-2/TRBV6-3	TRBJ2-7	TGTGCCAGCAGTTACCAGGGAGGCTACGAGCAGTACTTC	CASSYQGGYEQYF
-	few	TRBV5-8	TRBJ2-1	TGTGCCAGCAGCTTGGTGGAGCTCCAGTACAATGAGCAGTTCTTC	CASSLVELQYNEQFF
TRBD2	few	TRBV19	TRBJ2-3	TGTGCCAGTAGTCTAGGACTAGTTCGCACAGATACGCAGTATTTT	CASSLGLVRTDTQYF
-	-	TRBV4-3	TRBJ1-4	TGCGCCAGCAGCCAAGATTCGGTTTACTCGCGGGAAAAACTGTTTTTT	CASSQDSVYSREKLFF
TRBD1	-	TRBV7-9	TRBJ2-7	TGTGCCAGCAGCCCGGGGACAGGTAGCTACGAGCAGTACTTC	CASSPGTGSYEQYF
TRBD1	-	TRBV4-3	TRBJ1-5	TGCGCCAGCAGCCAAGATCTAGGGGGCGCGGGTCAGCCCCAGCATTTT	CASSQDLGGAGQPQHF
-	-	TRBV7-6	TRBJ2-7	TGTGCCAGCAGCTTAGCCGACGGGACCTACGAGCAGTACTTC	CASSLADGTYEQYF
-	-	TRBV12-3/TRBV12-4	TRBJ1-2	TGTGCCAGCAGTTCATTCCCCTATGGCTACACCTTC	CASSSFPYGYTF
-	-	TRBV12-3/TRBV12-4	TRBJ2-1	TGTGCCAGCAGTAAGACAAGGGGGCAGTTCTTC	CASSKTRGQFF
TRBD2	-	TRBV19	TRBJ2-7	TGTGCCAGTAGTATTTTAGCGGGGGACGGCGAGCAGTACTTC	CASSILAGDGEQYF
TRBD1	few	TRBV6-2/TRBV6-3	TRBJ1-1	TGTGCCAGCAGTTCGGGACAGGGATTCCCGAACACTGAAGCTTTCTTT	CASSSGQGFPNTEAFF
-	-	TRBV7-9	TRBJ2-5	TGTGCCAGCAGCACAACTCAGGAGGTAGAGACCCAGTACTTC	CASSTTQEVETQYF
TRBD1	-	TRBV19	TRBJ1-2	TGTGCCAGTAGTTCGAGGTCAGGGGGCGAGGCGAACTATGGCTACACCTTC	CASSSRSGGEANYGYTF
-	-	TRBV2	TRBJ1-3	TGTGCCAGCAGCCTAGACTGGGGGCCTGGAAACACCATATATTTT	CASSLDWGPGNTIYF
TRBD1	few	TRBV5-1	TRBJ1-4	TGCGCCAGCAGCTTGGCAGGGACAGCTAATGAAAAACTGTTTTTT	CASSLAGTANEKLFF
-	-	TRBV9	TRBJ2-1	TGTGCCAGCAGCGCCGGGGGACCCTACAATGAGCAGTTCTTC	CASSAGGPYNEQFF
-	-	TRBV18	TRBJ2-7	TGTGCCAGCTCACCACGATCCGCTACTGAGCAGTACTTC	CASSPRSATEQYF
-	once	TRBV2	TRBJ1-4	TGTGCCAGCAGTGAGGTGGGAGGAAAACTGTTTTTT	CASSEVGGKLFF
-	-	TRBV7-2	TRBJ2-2	TGTGCCAGCAGCAATGCAGGGTTTACCGGGGAGCTGTTTTTT	CASSNAGFTGELFF
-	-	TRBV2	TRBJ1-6	TGTGCCAGCCGGACCGGACAGAGCTCCTATAATTCACCCCTCCACTTT	CASRTGQSSYNSPLHF
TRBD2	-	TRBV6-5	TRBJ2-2	TGTGCCAGCAGTTTCGGGGGGGCCCCCGGGGAGCTGTTTTTT	CASSFGGAPGELFF
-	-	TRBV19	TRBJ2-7	TGTGCCAGTAGTCTCCCGGGCCCAAGCCCCACTAGTCCGGTCCTCGAGCAGTACTTC	CASSLPGPSPTSPVLEQYF
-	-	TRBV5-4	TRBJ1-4	TGTGCCAGCAGCCCTAACGGAGGGACAACTAATGAAAAACTGTTTTTT	CASSPNGGTTNEKLFF
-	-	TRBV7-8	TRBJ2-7	TGTGCCAGCAGCTTTTTGCTAGGAGCGAGGTACGAGCAGTACTTC	CASSFLLGARYEQYF
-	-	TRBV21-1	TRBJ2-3	TGTGCCAGCAGCAACGGGACAGGTAATTCCACAGATACGCAGTATTTT	CASSNGTGNSTDTQYF
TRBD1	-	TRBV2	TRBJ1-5	TGTGCCAGCAGTGGACAGGGGAATCAGCCCCAGCATTTT	CASSGQGNQPQHF
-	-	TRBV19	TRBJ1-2	TGTGCCAGCATACGAAGCGGGACAACCTCCCCCTATGGCTACACCTTC	CASIRSGTTSPYGYTF
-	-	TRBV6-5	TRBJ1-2	TGTGCCAGCGAGACAGCTATCTCTAACTATGGCTACACCTTC	CASETAISNYGYTF
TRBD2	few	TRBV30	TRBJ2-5	TGTGCCTGGACTAGCGGGGTTGACCAAGAGACCCAGTACTTC	CAWTSGVDQETQYF